The T cell receptor beta chain described here comes from a study of shared clonotypes between healthy human individuals (dated by TCRdb to the early 2020s). Concerning the study at large: The cohort included three men and a couple of women between 18 and 49 years of age. Libraries were prepared and TCR repertoires were sequenced by different laboratories using diverse techniques, in order to increase sequencing depth and limit assay-specific biases. Between about 0.94 and 8.9 billion PBMCs per donor were obtained by leukapheresis. Blood TCR repertoires of about five healthy adults were deeply sequenced to estimate repertoire size and the extent of clonotype sharing between individuals. For each donor, three plates each were used for CD4 naive and CD4 memory, two plates were used for CD8 naive, and one plate was used for CD8 memory.

Points the paper makes about the study in general: The small number of donors limited the genetic and exposure-history diversity represented. Estimated clonotype richness was generally larger for naive than for memory subsets. Higher generation probabilities were observed for clonotypes shared by all four sorted-subset donors than for non-shared clonotypes. Based on pairwise subsampling, the degree of clonotype sharing among donors was expected to be affected by sequencing depth. Incomplete sequencing was indicated by rarefaction of sorted-subset datasets, despite the large sequencing depth. Sampling was limited to blood, and TCR repertoires in tissue likely differ from TCR repertoires in blood. Sharing across four donors was observed for around 4.8% of naive CD4, over 3% of naive CD8, 2% to 2.5% of memory CD4, and around 0.44% of memory CD8 clonotypes.

Using the deep immunoSEQ assay, TCR CDR3 regions were amplified from genomic DNA by multiplex PCR. Genomic DNA extracted from each cell subset was distributed evenly over all wells of several immunoSEQ 96-well plates, and each plate served as one replicate. Each replicate PCR for sorted subsets received 200 ng genomic DNA, equal to tens of thousands of T cell genomes. The purified libraries were quantified using a Qubit 3.0 fluorometer, sized with a Bioanalyzer 2100, and then quantified again using the KAPA Library Quantification kit. Every immunoSEQ 96-well plate was sequenced on a separate single-read 150-cycle Illumina NextSeq 550 flow cell. As for how the authors treated the data: Because the immunoSEQ output included only junctional sequences and no quality scores, the filtering could not be the same as the filtering used for full-length reads. Sequences were annotated with PyIR, a Python wrapper for IgBLAST v1.9, and V/J genes and CDR3 were assigned using IMGT germline references. Any read was removed if the V/J assignment was weak (E-value above 1e-6), the CDR3 was missing, or the read contained stop codons, out-of-frame junctions, or ambiguous translated residues. V3J clonotypes were defined by identical inferred V gene, J gene, and CDR3 amino acid sequence. The percentage overlap between two repertoires was calculated by dividing the number of shared unique clonotypes by the size of the smaller repertoire. Three approaches were used to assess repertoire richness: RTK rarefaction, the Chao1 estimator, and Recon v2.1 estimates of unobserved clonotypes. Generation probabilities for all TCRbeta clonotypes obtained by the gDNA method from a handful of donors were computed using OLGA. TCRdb took this table from immuneACCESS and kept in-frame rearrangements with V and J called. Such tables lack part of the clones; where checked against another copy, unresolved V genes explain under half of the gap, and the rest is unexplained. V, J and clone size derive from that table, while D and trimming were established from the DNA sequence. The table for this sample lists some 2,100,000 clones; more than 90% of them were counted only once. Around 0.13% of the sample is held by the ten biggest clonotypes.

The germline V gene provides CDR1 SGHRS and CDR2 YFSETQ. The CDR3, cysteine through phenylalanine, is 16 amino acids long. Only the CDR3 portion is preserved as DNA: 48 bases, with reading frame beginning at the first base. V lost 0 bases and J lost 6 bases; the stretch between them is 15 bases long. Donors were healthy HIV-negative adults with no recently reported acute infections or vaccinations. Only Caucasian adults living in Nashville, Tennessee, USA were represented among the donors. CD4+ T cells were enriched by magnetic negative selection, after which naive cells were positively selected on CD45RA and the negative fraction was taken as the memory subset. Blood was obtained by leukapheresis, after which PBMCs were separated by Ficoll-Histopaque density gradient centrifugation and cryopreserved in liquid nitrogen vapor phase. Purity and quantity of every magnetically sorted T cell population were checked by analytical flow cytometry. Genomic DNA was isolated from every sorted fraction and measured by UV absorbance on a Nanodrop 2000c.

About this clone: This receptor's antigen is unknown. Base quality data are lacking; no much larger clone is found one base away.

The sequencing input was naive CD4+ T cells sorted from blood. The cell subset or site label corresponds to: CD45RA+ positively selected. The chain was built from TRBV5-1 and TRBJ2-2, with the D gene call left open. This receptor was identified in a man aged 18 to 30 in good health. The DNA reads TGCGCCAGCAGCTTGGGACAATTTTCAGGTTCCGGGGAGCTGTTTTTT. This sequence encodes CASSLGQFSGSGELFF. When the CDR3 is completed using the reference TRBV5-1 and TRBJ2-2 genes on either side, the full variable domain is KAGVTQTPRYLIKTRGQQVTLSCSPISGHRSVSWYQQTPGQGLQFLFEYFSETQRNKGNFPGRFSGRQFSNSRSEMNVSTLELGDSALYLCASSLGQFSGSGELFFGEGSRLTVL.